The 5 T cell receptor beta chains listed next were all sequenced from one sample in a study of T cell responses to AZD1222 COVID-19 vaccine. TCRdb's copy holds only in-frame clones and misses some; the assay was immunoSEQ multiplex PCR. Here the sample spans 35,000 to 50,000 clones, roughly 77% being singletons. This specimen consisted of peripheral blood, obtained 28 days after the second dose of the MenACWY control vaccine. The receptor set was obtained from an adult who received the MenACWY meningococcal vaccine as a control.

This clone was detected only a few times. The chain employs TRBV29-1 and TRBJ2-5; 10 bases agree with TRBD2. Germline lookup yields CDR1 SQVTM and CDR2 ANQGSEA. The J segment lost 5 bases and the V segment lost 4 bases, leaving 10 bases of the junction unmatched. The CDR3 is 15 residues long. CDR3 sequence (DNA): TGCAGCGTTGGATCTAGCGGGAGCGGAGGGGAGACCCAGTACTTC. This gives the protein CSVGSSGSGGETQYF.

This chain links TRBV5-6 with TRBJ1-2, with 7 bases fitting TRBD1. Per germline, CDR1 SGHDT and CDR2 YYEEEE. V lost 0 bases and J lost 6; bases outside the gene matches: 8. This CDR3 contains 15 residues. The CDR3 here is CASSLASDRVDGYTF. The CDR3 DNA reads TGTGCCAGCAGCTTGGCCTCTGACAGGGTGGATGGCTACACCTTC.

This clone occurred a few times. Other DNA sequences of this sample code for an identical CDR3. The rearrangement links TRBV12-3 or TRBV12-4 to TRBJ1-1; the D gene is possibly TRBD1 (6 bases). V was shortened by 3 bases and J by 4 bases, with 9 bases between the two germline ends. This CDR3 is built from 13 residues. The CDR3 loop is CASSLGGGTEAFF. The CDR3 DNA sequence: TGTGCCAGCAGTTTGGGGGGCGGCACTGAAGCTTTCTTT.

This clone has just a few counts. The genes are TRBV20-1 and TRBJ1-2, with a weak D call TRBD1 (5 bases). Trimming removed 3 bases from V and 4 bases from J, with 12 bases in between. CDR3 length: 13 residues. CDR1 and CDR2 (germline): DFQATT, SNEGSKA (reference sequence). The CDR3 DNA sequence: TGCAGTGCTAGTCCCCCAGGGTCCTATGGCTACACCTTC. It yields the protein CSASPPGSYGYTF.

The chain links TRBV5-4 to TRBJ2-6; no definite D call. The germline V gene has CDR1 SGHNT and CDR2 YYREEE (reference sequence). The V and J ends lost 3 bases and 0 bases respectively, with 4 bases between them. The CDR3 consists of 14 residues. CDR3 DNA: TGTGCCAGCAGCTCCGTCTCTGGGGCCAACGTCCTGACTTTC. It translates to CASSSVSGANVLTF.